These T cell receptor beta chains were read from a single sample in a study of cytotoxic CD8 clonotypes in ibrutinib-treated CLL. Profiling relied on immunoSEQ multiplex PCR, and the TCRdb table lists in-frame clones only, not all of them. The sample shows about 20,000 clones, around 70% of them seen only once. This specimen consisted of PBMCs, obtained before ibrutinib treatment. The receptors stem from a human donor with chronic lymphocytic leukemia. Each CDR3 is given with its conserved first and last residue. Fields, in order: clone size, J gene, D gene, V gene, CDR3 protein, CDR3 DNA. D genes are given only for firm matches. Size values are once, few and many counts, or a class for expanded clones, and some rows have none.

>few|TRBJ2-7|TRBD2|TRBV9
CASSPRGLAGPSSYEQYF
TGTGCCAGCAGCCCCCGGGGACTAGCGGGACCTAGCTCCTACGAGCAGTACTTC
>few|TRBJ1-3|TRBD1|TRBV10-3
CAIGQALGNTIYF
TGTGCCATAGGACAGGCCCTTGGAAACACCATATATTTT
>few|TRBJ2-3|NA|TRBV30
CAWDDRSSTDTQYF
TGTGCCTGGGACGACAGGTCTAGCACAGATACGCAGTATTTT
>NA|TRBJ1-4|NA|TRBV11-2
CASSSNPRGFTNEKLFF
TGTGCCAGCAGCTCAAACCCCAGGGGTTTTACTAATGAAAAACTGTTTTTT
>NA|TRBJ2-3|TRBD2|TRBV6-4
CASSDEAGGPSDTQYF
TGTGCCAGCAGTGACGAGGCGGGAGGGCCAAGTGATACGCAGTATTTT
>NA|TRBJ1-2|TRBD1|TRBV2
CASRQGPRANYGYTF
TGTGCCAGCAGACAGGGGCCCCGAGCTAACTATGGCTACACCTTC
>few|TRBJ2-3|NA|TRBV7-3
CASSLYPGTATDTQYF
TGTGCCAGCAGCTTATATCCAGGGACCGCCACAGATACGCAGTATTTT
>once|TRBJ2-5|TRBD2|TRBV5-1
CASSLVRQGGETQYF
TGCGCCAGCAGCTTGGTTCGGCAGGGAGGGGAGACCCAGTACTTC
>NA|TRBJ1-4|NA|TRBV11-2
CASSSGARGEKLFF
TGTGCCAGCAGCTCAGGGGCAAGGGGTGAAAAACTGTTTTTT
>NA|TRBJ1-1|TRBD1|TRBV28
CASGGGWGTEAFF
TGTGCCAGCGGAGGGGGCTGGGGCACTGAAGCTTTCTTT
>NA|TRBJ1-4|NA|TRBV9
CASSPRLNEKLFF
TGTGCCAGCAGCCCCAGGCTTAATGAAAAACTGTTTTTT
>NA|TRBJ1-2|TRBD1|TRBV4-3
CASSQNRGDGYTF
TGCGCCAGCAGCCAAAACAGGGGAGATGGCTACACCTTC
>NA|TRBJ2-3|TRBD2|TRBV29-1
CSVGHASGSTDTQYF
TGCAGCGTTGGACACGCTAGCGGGAGCACAGATACGCAGTATTTT
>few|TRBJ2-1|NA|TRBV5-1
CASRPDMAYNEQFF
TGCGCCAGCAGACCGGACATGGCCTACAATGAGCAGTTCTTC
>NA|TRBJ2-2|TRBD2|TRBV18
CASSPPGGPNTGELFF
TGTGCCAGCTCACCGCCGGGGGGGCCGAACACCGGGGAGCTGTTTTTT
>few|TRBJ2-1|TRBD2|TRBV7-9
CASSPSGSSVNEQFF
TGTGCCAGCAGCCCTAGCGGGAGTTCAGTGAATGAGCAGTTCTTC
>NA|TRBJ1-2|NA|TRBV6-1
CASSELAGNGYTF
TGTGCCAGCAGTGAATTGGCAGGGAACGGCTACACCTTC
>NA|TRBJ2-1|NA|TRBV30
CAWSQPAGGRDEQFF
TGTGCCTGGAGTCAACCGGCTGGGGGGCGGGACGAGCAGTTCTTC
>NA|TRBJ2-2|TRBD2|TRBV30
CAWRSPGLGLTGELFF
TGTGCCTGGAGATCACCGGGACTAGGTTTAACCGGGGAGCTGTTTTTT
>NA|TRBJ2-5|TRBD1|TRBV27
CASSFRGRDQETQYF
TGTGCCAGCAGTTTCAGGGGGCGCGACCAAGAGACCCAGTACTTC
>NA|TRBJ2-7|TRBD2|TRBV19
CASSATSGSYEQYF
TGTGCCAGTTCCGCGACTAGCGGCTCCTACGAGCAGTACTTC
>once|TRBJ1-1|NA|TRBV5-1
CASSLVSAPNTEAFF
TGCGCCAGCAGCTTGGTTTCGGCGCCGAACACTGAAGCTTTCTTT
>once|TRBJ2-5|NA|TRBV4-2
CASSQGRRGEETQYF
TGTGCCAGCAGCCAAGGAAGAAGGGGAGAAGAGACCCAGTACTTC
>NA|TRBJ1-3|TRBD1|TRBV11-1
CASSWGQGFGNTIYF
TGTGCCAGCAGCTGGGGACAGGGGTTCGGAAACACCATATATTTT
>NA|TRBJ2-1|NA|TRBV28
CAIGTAPYNEQFF
TGTGCCATCGGGACGGCCCCCTACAATGAGCAGTTCTTC
>few|TRBJ2-3|NA|TRBV7-8
CASSLEGTDTDTQYF
TGTGCCAGCAGCTTAGAGGGCACTGACACAGATACGCAGTATTTT